This T cell receptor (beta chain) was identified during a study of early T cells in non-severe SARS-CoV-2 infection. MiXCR was run by TCRdb on the 5' RACE reads, yielding one entry per CDR3 protein. The profile shows about 77,000 distinct CDR3 sequences, around 9.9% of them singletons. Trimming removed 2 bases at V and 8 bases at J, with 11 bases between. The CDR3 contains 14 residues. CDR1 is SGDLS and CDR2 is YYNGEE in the germline V gene. The sequence was obtained from an adult who was a healthcare worker with PCR-confirmed SARS-CoV-2 infection or an uninfected control (not recorded which). This chain connects TRBV9 to TRBJ1-6; possible D gene TRBD1, 5 bases. The specimen was whole blood. The CDR3 DNA follows: TGTGCCAGCAGCGTTGGGGGTTTCGATTCACCCCTCCACTTT. Translation gives CASSVGGFDSPLHF.